This paragraph reports one T cell receptor beta chain. Its antigen is unidentified. The same CDR3 also results from other DNA sequences found in this sample. This sample is drawn from a study of shared clonotypes between healthy human individuals. The study, taken as a whole, reports: An effect of sequencing depth on clonotype sharing among donors was expected.

Trimming removed 3 bases at V and 1 base at J, with 6 bases between. The germline V gene encodes CDR1 MNHEY and CDR2 SVGAGI. The CDR3 has 14 amino acids. Naive CD8 cells lacked CD45RO and underwent positive selection for CCR7, leaving out terminally differentiated effector memory CD45RA+ cells. Donors were healthy HIV-negative adults without recent acute infections or vaccinations. The authors' processing: In the immunoSEQ data, sequences were junction-only and lacked quality scores, so filtering differed. Assay used: immunoSEQ multiplex PCR; TCRdb lists only in-frame clones, some missing. The DNA was the basis for D and trimming; V, J and clone size are from that table. Of 560,000 or so clones listed, approximately 96% were seen once; the top ten hold less than 0.12%.

Sequenced material: naive CD8+ T cells sorted from blood. The V and J genes are TRBV6-5 and TRBJ2-2; D is ambiguous. The receptor comes from a woman aged 25 to 45 in good health. CDR3 sequence: CASSYSGNTGELFF. CDR3 bases: TGTGCCAGCAGTTATTCAGGGAACACCGGGGAGCTGTTTTTT.